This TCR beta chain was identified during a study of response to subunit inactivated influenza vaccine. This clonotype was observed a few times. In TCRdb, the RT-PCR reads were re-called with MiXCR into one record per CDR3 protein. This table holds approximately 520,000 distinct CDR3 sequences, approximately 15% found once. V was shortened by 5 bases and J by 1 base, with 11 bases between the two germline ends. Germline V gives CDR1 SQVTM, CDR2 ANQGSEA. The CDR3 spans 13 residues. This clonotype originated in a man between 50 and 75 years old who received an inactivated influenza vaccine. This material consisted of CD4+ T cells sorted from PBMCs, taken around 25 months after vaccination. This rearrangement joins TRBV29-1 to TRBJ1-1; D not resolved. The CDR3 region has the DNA TGCAGCGTTCAAGGACCCGGGAACACTGAAGCTTTCTTT. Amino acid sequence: CSVQGPGNTEAFF.